The rows below give T cell receptor beta chains drawn from one sample of a study of cytomegalovirus exposure and HLA in healthy donors. Repertoires were generated with immunoSEQ multiplex PCR, while TCRdb's copy carries only in-frame clones and drops some. The table has 130,000 to 150,000 clones, just under 85% seen once. The specimen was PBMCs. These receptors all stem from a man in his forties or fifties in good health and CMV-seropositive. Both conserved end residues are part of each CDR3. Fields, in order: CDR3 protein, CDR3 DNA, J gene, V gene, D gene, CDR3 length, clone size. D genes are given only for firm matches. Some rows mark clone size as missing; the rest say once, few, many or name a class of expanded clone.

CDR3: CASSETSGGGEQFF; DNA: TGTGCCAGCAGCGAGACTAGCGGGGGGGGCGAGCAGTTCTTC; J: TRBJ2-1; V: TRBV9; D: TRBD2; length: 14; size: .
CDR3: CASSVEIADSYNEQFF; DNA: TGTGCCAGCAGCGTAGAAATAGCGGACTCCTACAATGAGCAGTTCTTC; J: TRBJ2-1; V: TRBV9; D: .; length: 16; size: .
CDR3: CASSQDRSGKRAGELFF; DNA: TGTGCCAGCAGCCAAGATCGTAGCGGGAAAAGGGCCGGGGAGCTGTTTTTT; J: TRBJ2-2; V: TRBV14; D: TRBD2; length: 17; size: .
CDR3: CASSRRVMNTKAFF; DNA: TGTGCCAGCAGCCGCAGGGTGATGAACACTAAAGCTTTCTTT; J: TRBJ1-1; V: TRBV5-6; D: .; length: 14; size: .
CDR3: CASSQDPRQGKSPLHF; DNA: TGTGCCAGCAGCCAAGATCCCCGACAGGGAAAATCACCCCTCCACTTT; J: TRBJ1-6; V: TRBV14; D: TRBD1; length: 16; size: .
CDR3: CASSLGGAGFAFF; DNA: TGTGCCAGCAGCTTAGGGGGCGCTGGGTTTGCTTTCTTT; J: TRBJ1-1; V: TRBV13; D: .; length: 13; size: .
CDR3: CASSLPRQGGSPLHF; DNA: TGTGCCAGCAGCTTACCGAGACAGGGTGGCTCACCCCTCCACTTT; J: TRBJ1-6; V: TRBV7-8; D: TRBD1; length: 15; size: .
CDR3: CASSVRDYGYTF; DNA: TGTGCCAGCAGTGTGAGGGACTATGGCTACACCTTC; J: TRBJ1-2; V: TRBV6-1; D: .; length: 12; size: few
CDR3: CAISEGRGRTDTQYF; DNA: TGTGCCATCAGTGAAGGAAGGGGGCGCACAGATACGCAGTATTTT; J: TRBJ2-3; V: TRBV10-3; D: TRBD1; length: 15; size: .
CDR3: CASSLGQVLNYGYTF; DNA: TGCGCCAGCAGCCTAGGACAGGTTCTTAACTATGGCTACACCTTC; J: TRBJ1-2; V: TRBV5-1; D: TRBD1; length: 15; size: .
CDR3: CASSRFRGSSYNEQFF; DNA: TGTGCCAGCAGCAGATTTAGGGGGAGCTCCTACAATGAGCAGTTCTTC; J: TRBJ2-1; V: TRBV7-9; D: .; length: 16; size: .
CDR3: CASSSILGLTGTEAFF; DNA: TGCGCCAGCAGCTCGATCTTAGGACTAACAGGCACTGAAGCTTTCTTT; J: TRBJ1-1; V: TRBV5-1; D: .; length: 16; size: .
CDR3: CASSSGGGLHQPQHF; DNA: TGTGCCAGCAGTAGCGGGGGAGGTTTGCATCAGCCCCAGCATTTT; J: TRBJ1-5; V: TRBV28; D: .; length: 15; size: .
CDR3: CATSSKQGGLFREQYF; DNA: TGTGCCACCAGCAGCAAACAGGGGGGCCTATTCCGCGAGCAGTACTTC; J: TRBJ2-7; V: TRBV15; D: TRBD1; length: 16; size: .
CDR3: CASSLGWVSGSETQYF; DNA: TGTGCCAGCAGCTTAGGCTGGGTTAGCGGGAGTGAGACCCAGTACTTC; J: TRBJ2-5; V: TRBV11-2; D: TRBD2; length: 16; size: .
CDR3: CASSPRGRETQYF; DNA: TGTGCCAGCAGCCCCAGGGGGAGGGAGACCCAGTACTTC; J: TRBJ2-5; V: TRBV7-9; D: .; length: 13; size: .
CDR3: CAWGTSRYEQYF; DNA: TGTGCCTGGGGTACTAGTAGGTACGAGCAGTACTTC; J: TRBJ2-7; V: TRBV30; D: .; length: 12; size: .
CDR3: CASSQAGGSYEQYF; DNA: TGCGCCAGCAGCCAAGCGGGAGGGTCCTACGAGCAGTACTTC; J: TRBJ2-7; V: TRBV4-1; D: TRBD2; length: 14; size: .
CDR3: CASTDSTYEQYF; DNA: TGTGCCAGCACGGACAGTACCTACGAGCAGTACTTC; J: TRBJ2-7; V: TRBV2; D: .; length: 12; size: .
CDR3: CASSPATGTVLGQYF; DNA: TGTGCCAGCTCACCAGCGACAGGGACAGTACTAGGGCAGTACTTC; J: TRBJ2-7; V: TRBV18; D: TRBD1; length: 15; size: .
CDR3: CASSLERGPYPYNEQFF; DNA: TGTGCCAGCAGCTTAGAGAGGGGGCCCTACCCCTACAATGAGCAGTTCTTC; J: TRBJ2-1; V: TRBV11-3; D: TRBD1; length: 17; size: few
CDR3: CASAYLGGGNNEQFF; DNA: TGTGCCAGCGCATACCTGGGGGGGGGCAACAATGAGCAGTTCTTC; J: TRBJ2-1; V: TRBV6-5; D: .; length: 15; size: once
CDR3: CASSSRRGQPQHF; DNA: TGTGCCAGCAGCTCCCGGCGGGGCCAGCCCCAGCATTTT; J: TRBJ1-5; V: TRBV7-9; D: .; length: 13; size: few
CDR3: CASSLESPSYNEQFF; DNA: TGCGCCAGCAGCTTGGAAAGCCCCTCCTACAATGAGCAGTTCTTC; J: TRBJ2-1; V: TRBV5-1; D: .; length: 15; size: .
CDR3: CASSLVASQETQYF; DNA: TGCGCCAGCAGCTTGGTGGCCTCCCAAGAGACCCAGTACTTC; J: TRBJ2-5; V: TRBV5-1; D: .; length: 14; size: .
CDR3: CASSVRGGSGANVLTF; DNA: TGTGCCAGCAGCGTCAGGGGTGGGTCTGGGGCCAACGTCCTGACTTTC; J: TRBJ2-6; V: TRBV7-9; D: .; length: 16; size: .
CDR3: CASTRTSGVYNEQFF; DNA: TGTGCCAGCACCCGGACTAGCGGGGTGTACAATGAGCAGTTCTTC; J: TRBJ2-1; V: TRBV9; D: TRBD2; length: 15; size: .
CDR3: CASSQETPTSGKDTQYF; DNA: TGCGCCAGCAGCCAAGAAACCCCCACGTCAGGGAAAGATACGCAGTATTTT; J: TRBJ2-3; V: TRBV4-3; D: .; length: 17; size: .
CDR3: CASSLSGLFTDTQYF; DNA: TGTGCCAGCAGCTTATCGGGACTATTCACAGATACGCAGTATTTT; J: TRBJ2-3; V: TRBV7-3; D: TRBD2; length: 15; size: .
CDR3: CASPSEGGAYEQYF; DNA: TGTGCCAGCCCCTCCGAAGGGGGAGCCTACGAGCAGTACTTC; J: TRBJ2-7; V: TRBV6-1; D: .; length: 14; size: once
CDR3: CASSLTVDEETQYF; DNA: TGTGCCAGCAGCTTAACGGTAGATGAAGAGACCCAGTACTTC; J: TRBJ2-5; V: TRBV7-3; D: .; length: 14; size: .